This record concerns one T cell receptor beta chain sequence. What antigen it recognizes has not been identified. Per-base quality was not reported, and no clone a single base away is much larger than it. The cohort consisted of more than 650 healthy bone marrow donors. At the time of sampling, all cohort members were nominally healthy, though unrecorded immune exposures were likely present. The donor was CMV seronegative and belonged to the group of more than 300 seronegative cohort members. A peripheral blood sample was collected from each donor, and TCR beta sequencing was performed on peripheral blood mononuclear cells. The Qiagen DNeasy Blood Extraction Kit was used to extract genomic DNA from the blood cell samples. The data derive from a study of cytomegalovirus exposure and HLA in healthy donors (dated by TCRdb to about 2017). For context, the study as a whole: An earlier analysis of about 560 of the donors reported 276 Gb of sequence data and around 120 million unique TCR beta sequences obtained from approximately 180 million T cells. About 300 gigabases of sequencing data and approximately 92 million unique TCR sequences made up an early release that covered over 550 HLA-typed donors. Of the roughly 400 genotyped donors, roughly 76% were placed in the genetic ancestry cluster associated with self-reported Caucasian donors. The study aimed to test whether signatures of past pathogen exposure could be identified by cataloging public T cell receptors. The T cell repertoires of around 730 subjects were profiled by immunosequencing and related to cytomegalovirus serostatus. In addition to the first cohort of 650 to 800 subjects, a separate validation cohort of around 110 different subjects was used. High-throughput TCR immunosequencing, statistical association of individual TCRs with disease status, and machine learning were combined to predict cytomegalovirus infection status. A later analysis re-analyzed previously published TCR beta repertoires from 666 donors and added high-resolution HLA genotyping to study TCR occurrence patterns. In the later analysis, no new phenotypic data were used to find candidate immune exposures; instead, reliance was placed on TCR beta sequences and their occurrence across donors. An earlier analysis of 587 of the donors used high-throughput TCR beta sequencing to judge whether each TCR beta V gene segment behaved as functional or pseudogenic. Donor age, sex, ethnicity and CMV serostatus were compiled together with the repertoire data. Genome-wide SNP genotypes for about 55% of the roughly 670 donors were used in a later genetic analysis, which treated that subset as a discovery cohort. All discovery cohort repertoires had been generated on a single sequencing platform. HLA typing covered class I and class II loci at four-digit resolution. The number of typed donors differed by locus: roughly 620-630 for A, B, C, DRB1 and DQB1; 522 for DQA1; approximately 600 for DPA1; and roughly 470 for DPB1. A few DR-DQ haplotypes were treated as single units for association and clustering because of strong linkage in the cohort. On average, 235,054 unique TCR beta nucleotide sequences were sequenced per donor among more than 350 genotyped donors of the cohort, with 15% to 20% of those sequences being non-productive.

Overall study results and their limits: Because some donors lacked HLA typing at each locus, the association tests relied only on the typed subset. In a later analysis, TCR association rates were found to vary across HLA loci, with the most associated TCRs seen for DRB1 alleles and the fewest for HLA-C alleles. When HLA alleles, especially DR and DQ, strongly co-occurred, TCR associations were difficult to assign to individual alleles. A cluster of highly shared sequence variants was judged likely to be a technical artifact of the sequencing pipeline. Across donors, most TCR sequences were observed very rarely, whereas some public TCRs were present in many individuals. Because counts were too low, 15 or so rarely observed V segments, including chromosome 9 orphons, were excluded from the earlier analysis of 587 of the donors. Linkage disequilibrium might explain the correlated functional status among segregating V segments, but an unknown experimental factor could not be excluded. Broadly in line with IMGT annotations, most TCR beta V segments showed up in productive rearrangements about 87% or about 30% of the time in an earlier analysis of some 590 of the donors. Compared with equally common non-associated chains, HLA-associated TCR beta chains in a later analysis were more clonally expanded and had lower generation probabilities. According to a later genetic analysis, donors in an Asian-associated ancestry cluster had fewer N-insertions in productive TCRs than the approximately 690-donor mean. Because the 87-base-pair reads could not distinguish some IMGT-functional V segments, including TRBV6-2 and TRBV6-3, those segments were excluded. A further reported finding was that TCR beta sequences accurately predicted the HLA-A and HLA-B alleles for most subjects in the first cohort. In vitro tests confirmed that a few of the cytomegalovirus-associated TCR beta chains recognize cytomegalovirus antigens. In a later genetic analysis, a missense DCLRE1C variant was associated with V-gene and J-gene trimming of TCR beta chains, and the association was replicated in an independent cohort. In a later analysis, around 17,000 TCR beta sequences were associated with specific HLA alleles at a false discovery rate of 0.05. The cohort was sequenced for TCR beta chains only, and without alpha or paired-chain data the features that could be detected were limited. The classifier was reported to diagnose cytomegalovirus status with high specificity and sensitivity in both the original and validation cohorts. Presence/absence analyses assumed roughly uniform sequencing depth across donors, an assumption that may not hold. A later analysis found that most CMV-associated TCR beta chains appeared HLA-restricted, with HLA associations seemingly driven largely by CMV exposure. The authors suggested that the approach could potentially be generalized to other disease states and immunological phenotypes. The study listed 150 to 200 TCR beta chains as associated with cytomegalovirus. The only immune exposure information available for the cohort was CMV serostatus. Several of the top co-occurrence clusters appeared to be linked to parvovirus B19, influenza, CMV and Epstein-Barr virus, according to a later analysis.

CDR1 and CDR2 are drawn from the germline V gene: SGHTA, FQGNSA. V is clipped by 3 bases and J by 8 bases, and the sequence between their germline boundaries is 19 bases long. Inclusive of the bounding cysteine and phenylalanine, the CDR3 is 15 residues long. The sequence is cut down to CDR3 DNA, 45 bases in frame from base 1. The library relied on the immunoSEQ multiplex PCR assay. For the multiplex PCR, a mixture combining 60 forward primers for TCR Vbeta segments and 13 reverse primers for TCR Jbeta segments was used. A multiplex PCR assay on genomic DNA amplified the CDR3 region of rearranged TCR beta genes. On the Illumina HiSeq System, the amplified TCR beta libraries were sequenced as 87-base-pair reads. In the original analysis: A later analysis counted 75 million to 100 million unique TCR beta chains across the approximately 700 repertoires, and some 11 million of these chains were shared by at least two donors. To remove PCR and sequencing errors, raw reads were error-corrected and collapsed into unique sequences using a nearest-neighbor algorithm that merged closely related sequences. Alignment of CDR3 sequences to IMGT reference sequences was used to assign V, D and J gene segments. For a sequence to be retained, a match of at least six nucleotides was required to both a V gene segment and a J gene segment. Rearrangements were classified as productive when the CDR3 lacked stop codons and remained in frame with V and J, and all other rearrangements were classified as non-productive. Following IMGT convention, CDR3 was defined as the stretch from the second conserved V-encoded cysteine up to the conserved J-encoded phenylalanine. Sequences without an unambiguous match to a single V gene segment were excluded from the earlier analysis of about 630 of the donors. An earlier analysis of fewer than 650 of the donors classified V segments as functional when productive rearrangements were above 56.7% and as segregating when the standard deviation between donors was above 5%. A statistical classification framework was built to diagnose cytomegalovirus status from the catalog of TCR beta chain sequences. V and J gene assignment, in a later analysis, came from comparing TCR nucleotide sequences with IMGT/GENE-DB human TR gene sequences. In a later analysis, CDR3 sequences and most-parsimonious VDJ recombination scenarios were assigned using the TCRdist pipeline. In a later analysis, every TCR beta chain was defined by the combination of its CDR3 amino acid sequence and its V-gene family, and reads without a unique V-gene family were dropped. In a later analysis, a few hundred highly shared, low-generation-probability nucleotide sequences were removed to address suspected cross-contamination and a sequencing artifact. For each public chain, a later analysis derived a clonal expansion index from normalized ranks of inferred template counts within each repertoire. Generation probabilities in a later analysis came from a VDJ recombination model fitted to out-of-frame rearrangements, and those results were checked against IGoR. Hypergeometric tests were used in a later analysis to score TCR-TCR, TCR-HLA and TCR-CMV co-occurrence, with a repertoire-size bias correction applied to the TCR pairs. A later analysis estimated false discovery rates by permuting HLA or CMV assignments 20 times. In a later analysis, co-occurring TCRs were grouped using DBSCAN, and TCRdist sequence similarity was added for clustering within HLA-allele-positive subsets. Co-occurrence clustering excluded repertoires with fewer than 30,000 or more than 120,000 public chains, plus five with anomalous nucleotide sharing. Sourced from immuneACCESS, this table was stored by TCRdb with only in-frame sequences that have V and J called. A share of the clones is absent; for the studies checked, an unresolved V gene accounts for under half, and the remainder has no known explanation. V, J and clone size derive from that table, while D and trimming were established from the DNA sequence. The sample has fewer than 250,000 clones on record, 65% to 75% of them singletons. 1.8% of the sample comes from the top ten.

In this chain, TRBV7-2 is recombined with TRBJ1-2, and TRBD1 may be the D gene, going by 6 matching bases. The sample comprised PBMCs. This receptor was obtained from a young woman in good health and CMV-seronegative. The nucleotide sequence is TGTGCCAGCAGCTTCAACAGGGATCCTCGAAGGGGCTACACCTTC. Translated, this gives CASSFNRDPRRGYTF.